Presented here are 26 T cell receptor beta chains from one specimen sequenced in a study of Tregs in tolerant kidney transplant recipients. TCRdb keeps only in-frame clones here, not all; method: immunoSEQ multiplex PCR. The ten most abundant clones cover about 0.83% of a sample with roughly 50,000 clones. The source material was CD4+ T cells from blood, sampled before the transplant. The receptors were gathered from a human donor who received a combined kidney and bone marrow transplant.

Points on this clone: The sequence runs out 3 residues before the end of the CDR3; the remainder is reconstructed from the germline J gene. J is TRBJ1-4 and V is TRBV2, with D tentatively TRBD1 (6 bases). The CDR3 loop spans 13 amino acids. The V gene's germline CDR1 is SNHLY and CDR2 FYNNEI. V was clipped by 4 bases and J by 3 bases, with 6 bases between them. Incomplete CDR3 DNA: TGTGCCAGCAGTGGACAGGCTAATGAAAAA. It encodes CASSGQANEK. The CDR3 reads in full as CASSGQANEKLFF.

With respect to this clone: Coverage ceases 3 residues before the CDR3 finishes, and the germline J gene fills in the end. This sequence joins TRBV7-6 and TRBJ2-7, with a possible D match to TRBD1 (6 bases). The germline V gene encodes CDR1 SGHVS and CDR2 FNYEAQ. V was shortened by 5 bases and J by 4 bases, with 18 bases between the two germline ends. This CDR3 spans 15 amino acids. The CDR3 spells CASSGEGKGVYEQYF. Partial CDR3 DNA: TGTGCCAGCAGCGGAGAGGGGAAGGGGGTTTACGAG.

Regarding this clone: With the read ending 3 residues before the CDR3 end, the germline J gene is used to fill in that end. The rearrangement uses TRBV10-1 and TRBJ2-5; 10 nucleotides agree with TRBD1. Germline assignment: CDR1 WNHNN and CDR2 SYGVQD (reference sequence). V trimming: 9 bases; J trimming: 5 bases; junction bases outside the gene matches: 12. The CDR3 consists of 15 residues. The CDR3 bases that were read are TGCGCCAGTAATACCCGGGACAGGGGACAGGAGACC. It codes for CASNTRDRGQET. The CDR3 as a whole reads CASNTRDRGQETQYF.

About this clone itself: The read ends 3 residues before the CDR3 terminus; that terminus is restored from the germline J gene. This chain links TRBV29-1 with TRBJ1-2; the match to TRBD1 covers 7 bases. Trimming took 6 bases from V and 1 from J; bases not matched to a gene: 14. CDR1 is SQVTM, CDR2 ANQGSEA, per germline. This CDR3 is built from 16 residues. CDR3 DNA (partial): TGCAGCGTCGGACCACAGGGGCTAAGGTTTAACTATGGC. Translated: CSVGPQGLRFNYG. The whole CDR3 reads CSVGPQGLRFNYGYTF.

Details on this clone: The read finishes 3 residues shy of the CDR3 end, and the germline J gene is used to complete it. The chain is built from TRBV19 and TRBJ2-3, with D possibly TRBD2 on 5 matching bases. The CDR3 consists of 14 residues. CDR1 is LNHDA, CDR2 SQIVND, per germline (reference sequence). V gave up 0 bases and J gave up 8 bases, with 12 bases separating them. The CDR3 reads CASSIDLYEGTQYF. The covered CDR3 bases are TGTGCCAGTAGTATAGATCTATACGAGGGTACG.

For this clone: Sequencing ends 3 residues short of the CDR3 end; the germline J gene provides the rest. The chain couples TRBV19 to TRBJ2-3; D gene ambiguous. CDR3 size: 13 residues. The germline gives CDR1 LNHDA, CDR2 SQIVND (reference sequence). Between the trimmed V and J ends, which lost 10 bases and 6 bases, there was a span of 17 bases. Here the CDR3 reads CATKPGPGDTQYF. The CDR3 bases that were read are TGTGCCACTAAACCGGGTCCTGGGGATACG.

About this clone itself: From the germline J gene comes the end of the CDR3, since the read stops 3 residues before it. The chain couples TRBV12-5 to TRBJ2-5; 10 bases match TRBD1. The CDR3 covers 14 residues. Losses at the gene ends were 5 bases for V and 4 bases for J; bases not matched to a gene: 4. Germline assignment: CDR1 LGHNT and CDR2 FRNRAP. Partial CDR3 DNA: TGTGCTAGTGGTGAGGGACAGGGGTCAGAGACC. Translation gives CASGEGQGSET. The whole CDR3 sequence reads CASGEGQGSETQYF.

Remarks on this clone: The CDR3 end falls 3 residues outside the read, so it is completed with the germline J gene. The chain carries TRBV5-6 and TRBJ1-2, with TRBD1 matching 7 bases. The CDR3 covers 14 residues. Per the germline V gene, CDR1 is SGHDT and CDR2 is YYEEEE. Trimming at V came to 0 bases and at J to 4 bases, leaving 3 bases not matched to a gene. The DNA read from the CDR3 is TGTGCCAGCAGCTTGGACAGGGGTAGCTATGGC. Translated: CASSLDRGSYG. The full-length CDR3 reads as CASSLDRGSYGYTF. Full variable domain (remainder filled in from reference TRBV5-6 and TRBJ1-2): DAGVTQSPTHLIKTRGQQVTLRCSPKSGHDTVSWYQQALGQGPQFIFQYYEEEERQRGNFPDRFSGHQFPNYSSELNVNALLLGDSALYLCASSLDRGSYGYTFGSGTRLTVV.

A remark on this clone: Read sequence stops 3 residues before the CDR3 end, and the germline J gene provides the missing end. V gene TRBV5-1 combines with J gene TRBJ2-3; 7 nucleotides match TRBD2. CDR3 length: 14 amino acids. V shed 5 bases and J 1 base; nucleotides not matched to a gene: 4. CDR1 SGHRS and CDR2 YFSETQ come from the germline V gene. The CDR3 protein is CASSERGGTDTQYF. The sequenced CDR3 bases are TGCGCCAGCAGTGAACGGGGGGGCACAGATACG.

The CDR3 reads CASSPPDKRETQYF. The part of the CDR3 DNA that was read is TGTGCCAGCTCACCACCTGACAAGAGAGAGACC. The V gene is TRBV18, the J gene TRBJ2-5; no definite D call. Coverage ceases 3 residues before the CDR3 finishes, and the germline J gene fills in the end. Germline V CDR1 and CDR2: KGHSH, LQKENI. The CDR3 has 14 residues. Trimming stripped 0 bases from V and 4 bases from J, with 9 bases between.

Worth noting for this clone: The read gets to within 3 residues of the CDR3 end, and the germline J gene fills in the rest. The J gene is TRBJ2-3, the V gene TRBV19; D gene ambiguous. V shed 6 bases and J shed 4 bases, with 8 bases lying between them. The CDR3 is 12 residues long. Germline values: CDR1 LNHDA, CDR2 SQIVND (reference sequence). The covered CDR3 bases are TGTGCCAGTAGGGGCTTGGCAGATACG. Its protein product is CASRGLADT. The entire CDR3 protein reads CASRGLADTQYF.

Concerning this clone itself: The DNA ends 3 residues before the CDR3 does, and the rest of the CDR3 is filled in from the germline J gene. The chain carries TRBV18 and TRBJ2-1, with no clear D. The germline V and J ends were trimmed by 3 bases and 8 bases, with 20 bases remaining between them. The CDR3 spans 16 residues. Germline V gene sequence: CDR1 KGHSH, CDR2 LQKENI. CDR3 bases read: TGTGCCAGCTCACCCTCGTCAGCGATAATGATCCATGAG. Translating gives CASSPSSAIMIHE. The complete CDR3 reads CASSPSSAIMIHEQFF.

Regarding this clone: The read is 3 residues too short to cover the CDR3 end, so that end is filled in from the germline J gene. V gene TRBV20-1 combines with J gene TRBJ2-1, with 8 bases that match TRBD2. J was trimmed by 2 bases and V by 6 bases; bases with no gene match: 12. This CDR3 spans 16 amino acids. Germline-derived CDR1 and CDR2 are DFQATT and SNEGSKA (reference sequence). CDR3 loop: CSAHRPIAGTYNEQFF. The CDR3 bases that were read are TGCAGTGCCCACCGCCCCATAGCGGGGACCTACAATGAG.

Comment on this clone: From the germline J gene comes the end of the CDR3, since the read stops 3 residues before it. This rearrangement joins TRBV7-9 to TRBJ2-7; D gene uncertain. This CDR3 comprises 11 residues. The ends were cut back, 5 bases at V and 5 bases at J, with 7 bases in the middle. Germline lookup yields CDR1 SEHNR and CDR2 FQNEAQ (reference sequence). The CDR3 bases that were read are TGTGCCAGCAGCCACTCGGACGAG. This gives the protein CASSHSDE. The CDR3 in its entirety is CASSHSDEQYF.

The CDR3 spells CAISESQGTNSPLHF. Partial CDR3 DNA: TGTGCCATCAGTGAGTCGCAGGGGACCAATTCACCC. The chain combines TRBV10-3 with TRBJ1-6, with D maybe TRBD1 (6 bases). The read gets to within 3 residues of the CDR3 end, and the germline J gene fills in the rest. In germline, CDR1 is ENHRY, CDR2 SYGVKD. Deletions cut 0 bases from V and 7 bases from J, with 10 bases between. The CDR3 spans 15 residues.

Details on this clone: The sequenced fragment ends 3 residues before the CDR3 boundary, so the rest is inferred from the germline J gene. The chain recombines TRBV18 with TRBJ1-1; 7 nucleotides match TRBD1. The CDR3 consists of 12 residues. Germline assignment: CDR1 KGHSH and CDR2 LQKENI. V was pared by 6 bases and J by 4 bases, with 2 bases of the junction left unmatched. Here the CDR3 reads CASSAGGTEAFF. The sequenced CDR3 bases are TGTGCCAGCTCGGCAGGGGGCACTGAA.

Notes on this clone: The observed sequence ends 3 residues before the CDR3 terminus, with the missing tail filled in from the germline J gene. This rearrangement joins TRBV18 to TRBJ1-5, with 7 bases identical to TRBD1. V was clipped by 5 bases and J by 7 bases; unmatched bases: 8. The CDR3 has 14 residues. Germline CDR1 KGHSH, CDR2 LQKENI. The CDR3 DNA, read in part, is TGTGCCAGCTCATCGGGACAGCAGAAACAGCCC. As protein: CASSSGQQKQP. The whole CDR3 region reads CASSSGQQKQPQHF.

This CDR3 is CSARAPTSADTQYF. Partial CDR3 DNA: TGCAGTGCTAGGGCCCCAACTAGCGCAGATACG. The genes are TRBV20-1 and TRBJ2-3; 7 nucleotides agree with TRBD2. The read is 3 residues too short to cover the CDR3 end, so that end is filled in from the germline J gene. Trimming cost V 3 bases and J 4 bases; bases outside gene matches: 7. The germline V gene has CDR1 DFQATT and CDR2 SNEGSKA (reference sequence). This CDR3 is 14 amino acids long.

To note about this clone: Sequencing ends 3 residues short of the CDR3 end; the germline J gene provides the rest. This sequence joins TRBV10-3 and TRBJ1-1; TRBD1 agrees at 9 bases. The ends lost 8 bases at V and 1 base at J; junction bases unmatched: 8. The length of the CDR3 is 15 residues. Germline CDR1 is ENHRY and CDR2 is SYGVKD. The sequenced part of the CDR3 DNA is TGTGCCATCCGAACAGGGGGCCCTACGAACACTGAA. The encoded protein is CAIRTGGPTNTE. The full CDR3 sequence reads CAIRTGGPTNTEAFF.

To note about this clone: The read is 3 residues too short to cover the CDR3 end, so that end is filled in from the germline J gene. The chain combines TRBV6-2 or TRBV6-3 with TRBJ2-5; 7 bases are shared with TRBD1. J gave up 5 bases and V 7 bases, and 1 base lay outside the gene matches. CDR1 is MNHEY, CDR2 SVGEGT, per germline. The CDR3 contains 11 residues. CDR3 DNA, as far as it was read: TGTGCCAGCACACAGGGGGAGACC. Protein product: CASTQGET. The CDR3 as a whole reads CASTQGETQYF.

Regarding this clone: Coverage ceases 3 residues before the CDR3 finishes, and the germline J gene fills in the end. The chain joins TRBV10-3 to TRBJ2-3; D gene uncertain. The germline V and J ends were trimmed by 2 bases and 0 bases, with 24 bases remaining between them. CDR3 length: 20 amino acids. Germline V CDR1 and CDR2: ENHRY, SYGVKD. CDR3 amino acids: CAISEQLPRQYVLSTDTQYF. The sequenced part of the CDR3 DNA is TGTGCCATCAGTGAGCAACTACCGAGGCAGTACGTTCTAAGCACAGATACG.

Points on this clone: The CDR3 end is not reached by the read, which stops 3 residues before it; the germline J gene fills it in. The V call is TRBV7-2, the J call TRBJ2-7, with 8 bases matching TRBD2. The germline CDR1 and CDR2 sequences are SGHTA and FQGNSA. V lost 3 bases and J lost 3; bases outside the gene matches: 7. This CDR3 has 15 residues. The CDR3 DNA, read in part, is TGTGCCAGCAGCTTGGGTAGCGGGACCCTCTACGAG. As protein: CASSLGSGTLYE. The CDR3, in full, reads CASSLGSGTLYEQYF.

With respect to this clone: Read coverage stops 3 residues before the CDR3 terminus; the germline J gene supplies the remainder. The chain joins TRBV29-1 to TRBJ2-5, with 8 bases lining up with TRBD2. The germline V gene encodes CDR1 SQVTM and CDR2 ANQGSEA. CDR3 length: 13 residues. V gave up 6 bases and J gave up 5 bases; unmatched junction bases: 8. The CDR3 bases that were read are TGCAGCGTCATACTGGGGACTAGGGAGACC. Protein sequence: CSVILGTRET. The whole CDR3 reads CSVILGTRETQYF.

CDR3 residues: CASSTGLAGNTGELFF. CDR3 bases read: TGTGCCAGTAGTACAGGACTAGCGGGCAACACCGGGGAG. This chain links TRBV19 with TRBJ2-2; 11 positions agree with TRBD2. The CDR3 end lies 3 residues beyond the end of the read and is filled in from the germline J gene. Unmatched junction bases numbered 3, after V lost 4 bases and J lost 2 bases. This CDR3 comprises 16 residues. Germline V gives CDR1 LNHDA, CDR2 SQIVND (reference sequence).

Comment on this clone: The read stops 3 residues short of the end of the CDR3; the missing end is completed from the germline J gene. The chain is built from TRBV18 and TRBJ1-5, with 7 bases matching TRBD1. The V segment lost 3 bases and the J segment 0 bases; nucleotides outside the gene matches: 2. The CDR3 has 15 amino acids. Germline CDR1 and CDR2: KGHSH and LQKENI. CDR3: CASSPTGDSNQPQHF. The DNA read from the CDR3 is TGTGCCAGCTCACCTACAGGGGATAGCAATCAGCCC.

Note on this clone: The CDR3 is cut off 3 residues early in the read; its end comes from the germline J gene. J is TRBJ1-5 and V is TRBV2, with D perhaps matching TRBD1 (6 bases). Germline V gene lookup returns CDR1 SNHLY and CDR2 FYNNEI. The CDR3 has 14 residues. Trimming took 7 bases from V and 3 from J, leaving 13 bases between them. The CDR3 here is CASTKQGTNQPQHF. CDR3 DNA, as far as it was read: TGTGCCAGCACCAAACAGGGTACCAATCAGCCC.